This entry describes one TCR beta chain. Assay: immunoSEQ multiplex PCR; the TCRdb copy retains only in-frame clones and omits some. The sample includes 150,000 to 200,000 clones, 80% to 95% of them seen just once. The sample is drawn from a study of blood T cell repertoires in COVID-19. Study background: Whether acute or convalescent, the COVID-19 samples came from the United States, Italy and Spain.

The CDR3 totals 14 residues. Germline V gene data show CDR1 as SNHLY and CDR2 as FYNNEI. V lost 5 bases, J lost 4 bases, and 8 bases stayed unmatched. Sequenced input: peripheral blood. This clonotype originated in a man in his fifties with acute or convalescent COVID-19. The J gene is TRBJ2-7, the V gene TRBV2; 7 nucleotides align to TRBD1. The CDR3 DNA follows: TGTGCCAGCAGTAATGAGGGGGCGCGATACGAGCAGTACGTC. Protein: CASSNEGARYEQYV.